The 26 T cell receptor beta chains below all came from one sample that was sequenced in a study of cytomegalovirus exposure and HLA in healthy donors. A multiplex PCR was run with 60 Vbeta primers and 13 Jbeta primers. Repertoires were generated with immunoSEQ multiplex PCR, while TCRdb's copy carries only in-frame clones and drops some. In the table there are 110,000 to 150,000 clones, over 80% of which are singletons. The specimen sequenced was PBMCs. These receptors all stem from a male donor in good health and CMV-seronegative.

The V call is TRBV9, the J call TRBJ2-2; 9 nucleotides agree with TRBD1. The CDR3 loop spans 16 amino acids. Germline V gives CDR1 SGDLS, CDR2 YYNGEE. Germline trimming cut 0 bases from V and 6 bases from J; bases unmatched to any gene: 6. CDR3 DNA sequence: TGTGCCAGCAGCGTAGTGGGACAGGGAGGAGCCGGGGAGCTGTTTTTT. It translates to CASSVVGQGGAGELFF.

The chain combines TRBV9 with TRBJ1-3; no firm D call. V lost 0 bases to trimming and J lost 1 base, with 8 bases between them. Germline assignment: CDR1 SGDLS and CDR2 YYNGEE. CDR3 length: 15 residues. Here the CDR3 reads CASSVVYGSGNTIYF. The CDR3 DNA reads TGTGCCAGCAGCGTAGTTTACGGTTCTGGAAACACCATATATTTT.

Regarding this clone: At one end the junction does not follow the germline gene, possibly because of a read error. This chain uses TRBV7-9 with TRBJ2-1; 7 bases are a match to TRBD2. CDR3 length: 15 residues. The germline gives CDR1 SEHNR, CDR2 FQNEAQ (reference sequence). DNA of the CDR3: TGTTCCAGCAGCGTAACTAGCGCTATGGTTAATGAGCAGTTCTTC. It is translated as CSSSVTSAMVNEQFF.

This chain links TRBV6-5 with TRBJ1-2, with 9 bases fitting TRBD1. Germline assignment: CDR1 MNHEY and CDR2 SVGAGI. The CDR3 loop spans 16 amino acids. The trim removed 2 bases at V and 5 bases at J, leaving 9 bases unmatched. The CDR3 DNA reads TGTGCCAGCAGTTACCAGCGGGACAGGGTAGCGTATGGCTACACCTTC. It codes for CASSYQRDRVAYGYTF.

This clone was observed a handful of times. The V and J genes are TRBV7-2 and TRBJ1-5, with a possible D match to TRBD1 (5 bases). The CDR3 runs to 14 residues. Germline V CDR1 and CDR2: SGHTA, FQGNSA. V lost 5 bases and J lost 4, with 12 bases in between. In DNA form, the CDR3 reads TGTGCCAGCAGCCCGACGGGGGGGAATCAGCCCCAGCATTTT. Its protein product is CASSPTGGNQPQHF.

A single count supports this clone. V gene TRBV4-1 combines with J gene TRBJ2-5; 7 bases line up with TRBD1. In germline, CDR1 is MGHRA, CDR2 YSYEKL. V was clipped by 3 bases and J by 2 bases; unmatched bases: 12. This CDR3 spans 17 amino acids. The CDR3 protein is CASSQGNRGGYQETQYF. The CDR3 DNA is TGCGCCAGCAGCCAGGGTAACAGGGGTGGCTATCAAGAGACCCAGTACTTC.

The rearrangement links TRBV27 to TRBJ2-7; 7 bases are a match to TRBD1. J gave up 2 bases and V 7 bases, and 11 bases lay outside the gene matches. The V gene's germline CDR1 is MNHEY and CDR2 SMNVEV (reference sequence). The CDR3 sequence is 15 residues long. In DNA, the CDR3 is TGTGCCAGCATGGGTGGGGACAGCCGAGCCTACGAGCAGTACTTC. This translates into CASMGGDSRAYEQYF.

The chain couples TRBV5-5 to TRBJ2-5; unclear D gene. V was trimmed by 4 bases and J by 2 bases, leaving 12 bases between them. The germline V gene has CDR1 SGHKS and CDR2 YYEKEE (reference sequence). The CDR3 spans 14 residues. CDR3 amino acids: CASSTSRIQETQYF. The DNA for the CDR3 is TGTGCCAGCAGCACTTCTAGGATTCAAGAGACCCAGTACTTC.

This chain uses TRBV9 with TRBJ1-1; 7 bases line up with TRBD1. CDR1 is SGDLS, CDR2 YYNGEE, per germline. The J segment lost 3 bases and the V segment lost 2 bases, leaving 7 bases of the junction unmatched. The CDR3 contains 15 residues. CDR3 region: CASSVQQGWDTEAFF. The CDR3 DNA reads TGTGCCAGCAGCGTTCAACAGGGGTGGGACACTGAAGCTTTCTTT.

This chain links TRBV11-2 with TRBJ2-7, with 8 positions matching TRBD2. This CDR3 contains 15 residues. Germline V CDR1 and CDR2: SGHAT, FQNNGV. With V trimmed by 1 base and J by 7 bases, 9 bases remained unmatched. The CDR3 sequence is CASSLAGGPSWEQYF. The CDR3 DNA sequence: TGTGCCAGCAGCTTAGCGGGAGGGCCCTCGTGGGAGCAGTACTTC.

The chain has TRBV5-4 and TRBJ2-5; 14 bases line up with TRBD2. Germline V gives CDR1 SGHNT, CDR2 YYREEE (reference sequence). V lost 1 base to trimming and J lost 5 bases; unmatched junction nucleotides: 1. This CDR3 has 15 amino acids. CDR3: CASSLRTSGGETQYF. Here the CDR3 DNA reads TGTGCCAGCAGCTTGAGGACTAGCGGGGGGGAGACCCAGTACTTC. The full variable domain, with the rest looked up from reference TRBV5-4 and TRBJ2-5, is ETGVTQSPTHLIKTRGQQVTLRCSSQSGHNTVSWYQQALGQGPQFIFQYYREEENGRGNFPPRFSGLQFPNYSSELNVNALELDDSALYLCASSLRTSGGETQYFGPGTRLLVL.

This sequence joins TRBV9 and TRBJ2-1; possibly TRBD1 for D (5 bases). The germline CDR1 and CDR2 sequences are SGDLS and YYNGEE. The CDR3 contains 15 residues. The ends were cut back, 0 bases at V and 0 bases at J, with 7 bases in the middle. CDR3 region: CASSVEGHSYNEQFF. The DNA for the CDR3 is TGTGCCAGCAGCGTAGAAGGACACTCCTACAATGAGCAGTTCTTC.

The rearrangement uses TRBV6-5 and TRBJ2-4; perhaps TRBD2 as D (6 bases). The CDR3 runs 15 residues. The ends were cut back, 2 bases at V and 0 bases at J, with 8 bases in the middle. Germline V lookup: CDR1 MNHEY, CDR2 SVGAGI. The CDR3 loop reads CASSYGGLAKNIQYF. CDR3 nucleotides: TGTGCCAGCAGTTACGGGGGGTTAGCCAAAAACATTCAGTACTTC.

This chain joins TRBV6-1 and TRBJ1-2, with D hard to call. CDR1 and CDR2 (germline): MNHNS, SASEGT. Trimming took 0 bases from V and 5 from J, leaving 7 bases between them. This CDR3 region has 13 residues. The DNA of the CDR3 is TGTGCCAGCAGTGAAGCGTCAGATTATGGCTACACCTTC. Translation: CASSEASDYGYTF.

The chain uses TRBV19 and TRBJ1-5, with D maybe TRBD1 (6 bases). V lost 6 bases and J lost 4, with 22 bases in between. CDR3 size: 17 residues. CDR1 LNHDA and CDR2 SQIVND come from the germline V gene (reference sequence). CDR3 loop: CASSNIPIGQSNQPQHF. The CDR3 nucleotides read TGTGCCAGTAGCAATATCCCGATAGGACAGTCTAATCAGCCCCAGCATTTT.

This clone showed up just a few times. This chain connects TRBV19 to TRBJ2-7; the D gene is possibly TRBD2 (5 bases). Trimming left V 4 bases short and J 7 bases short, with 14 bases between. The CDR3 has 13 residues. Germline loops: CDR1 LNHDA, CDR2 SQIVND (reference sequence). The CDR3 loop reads CASSTGLVGEQYF. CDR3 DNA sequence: TGTGCCAGTAGTACCGGACTCGTGGGTGAGCAGTACTTC. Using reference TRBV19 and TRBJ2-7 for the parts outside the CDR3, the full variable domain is DGGITQSPKYLFRKEGQNVTLSCEQNLNHDAMYWYRQDPGQGLRLIYYSQIVNDFQKGDIAEGYSVSREKKESFPLTVTSAQKNPTAFYLCASSTGLVGEQYFGPGTRLTVT.

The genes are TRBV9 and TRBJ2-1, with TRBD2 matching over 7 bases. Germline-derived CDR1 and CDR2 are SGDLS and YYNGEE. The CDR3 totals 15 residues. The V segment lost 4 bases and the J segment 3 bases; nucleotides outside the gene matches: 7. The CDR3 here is CASSTGGTRYNEQFF. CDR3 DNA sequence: TGTGCCAGCAGCACGGGAGGAACTCGCTACAATGAGCAGTTCTTC.

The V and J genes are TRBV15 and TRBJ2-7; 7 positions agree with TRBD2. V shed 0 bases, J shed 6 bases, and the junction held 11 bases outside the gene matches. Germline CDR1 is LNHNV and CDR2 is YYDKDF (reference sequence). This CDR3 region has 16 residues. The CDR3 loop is CATSRDRGLGSGEQYF. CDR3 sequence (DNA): TGTGCCACCAGCAGAGATCGAGGACTAGGTTCTGGCGAGCAGTACTTC.

Here the CDR3 reads CASSLPIPPLYGYTF. Written as DNA, the CDR3 is TGTGCCAGCAGCCTCCCTATACCCCCCCTCTATGGCTACACCTTC. The chain recombines TRBV7-9 with TRBJ1-2; D is uncertain. The germline gives CDR1 SEHNR, CDR2 FQNEAQ (reference sequence). There are 15 residues in the CDR3. The V end was cut by 5 bases, the J end by 4 bases, with 17 bases between.

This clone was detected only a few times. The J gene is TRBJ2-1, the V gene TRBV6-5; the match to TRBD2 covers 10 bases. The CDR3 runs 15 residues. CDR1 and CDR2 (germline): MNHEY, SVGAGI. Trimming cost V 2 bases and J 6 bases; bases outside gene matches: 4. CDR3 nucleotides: TGTGCCAGCAGTTACCTTAGCGGGAGGTCCAATGAGCAGTTCTTC. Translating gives CASSYLSGRSNEQFF.

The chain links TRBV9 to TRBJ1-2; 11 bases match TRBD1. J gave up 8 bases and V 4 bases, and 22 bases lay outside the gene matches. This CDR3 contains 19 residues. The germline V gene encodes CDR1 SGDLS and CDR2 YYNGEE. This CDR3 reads CASSTVGGTGGNIMWGYTF. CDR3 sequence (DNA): TGTGCCAGCAGCACCGTAGGAGGGACAGGGGGTAATATTATGTGGGGCTACACCTTC.

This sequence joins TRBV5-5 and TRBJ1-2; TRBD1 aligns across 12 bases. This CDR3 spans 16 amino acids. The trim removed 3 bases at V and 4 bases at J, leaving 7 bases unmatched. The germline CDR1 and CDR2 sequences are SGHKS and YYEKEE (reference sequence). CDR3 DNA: TGTGCCAGCAGCTGGGGGACAGGGGGCGTCGGCTATGGCTACACCTTC. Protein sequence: CASSWGTGGVGYGYTF.

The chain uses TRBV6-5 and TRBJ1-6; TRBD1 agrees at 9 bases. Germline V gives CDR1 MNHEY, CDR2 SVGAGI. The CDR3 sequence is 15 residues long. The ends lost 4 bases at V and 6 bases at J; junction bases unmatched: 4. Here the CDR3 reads CASSLGQGRNSPLHF. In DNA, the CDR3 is TGTGCCAGCAGTTTAGGACAGGGGCGTAATTCACCCCTCCACTTT.

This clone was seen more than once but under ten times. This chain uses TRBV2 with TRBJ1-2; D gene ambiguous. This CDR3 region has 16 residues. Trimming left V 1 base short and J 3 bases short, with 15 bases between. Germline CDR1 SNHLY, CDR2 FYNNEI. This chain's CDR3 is CASSEGAVGRDYGYTF. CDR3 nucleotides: TGTGCCAGCAGTGAAGGGGCGGTAGGGAGAGACTATGGCTACACCTTC.

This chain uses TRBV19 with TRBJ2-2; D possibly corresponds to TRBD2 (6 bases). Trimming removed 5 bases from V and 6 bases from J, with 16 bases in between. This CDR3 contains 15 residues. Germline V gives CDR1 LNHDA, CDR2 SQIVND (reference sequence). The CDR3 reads CASSLRGKGAGELFF. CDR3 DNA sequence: TGTGCCAGTAGTCTTCGGGGGAAAGGGGCCGGGGAGCTGTTTTTT.

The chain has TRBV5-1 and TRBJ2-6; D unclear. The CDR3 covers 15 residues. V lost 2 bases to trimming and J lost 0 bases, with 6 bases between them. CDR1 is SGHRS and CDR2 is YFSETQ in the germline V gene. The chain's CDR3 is CASSFTVSGANVLTF. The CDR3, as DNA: TGCGCCAGCAGCTTCACAGTCTCTGGGGCCAACGTCCTGACTTTC. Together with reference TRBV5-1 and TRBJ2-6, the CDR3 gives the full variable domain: KAGVTQTPRYLIKTRGQQVTLSCSPISGHRSVSWYQQTPGQGLQFLFEYFSETQRNKGNFPGRFSGRQFSNSRSEMNVSTLELGDSALYLCASSFTVSGANVLTFGAGSRLTVL.